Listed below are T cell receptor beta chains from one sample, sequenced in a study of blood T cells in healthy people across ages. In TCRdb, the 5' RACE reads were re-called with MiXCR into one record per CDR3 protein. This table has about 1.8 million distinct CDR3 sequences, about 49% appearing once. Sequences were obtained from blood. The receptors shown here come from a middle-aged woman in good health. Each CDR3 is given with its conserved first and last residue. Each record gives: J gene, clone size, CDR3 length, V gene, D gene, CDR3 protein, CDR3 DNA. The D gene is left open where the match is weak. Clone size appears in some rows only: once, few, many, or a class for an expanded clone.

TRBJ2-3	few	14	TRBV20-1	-	CSARRGSSTDTQYF	TGCAGTGCTAGGAGAGGGAGCTCCACAGATACGCAGTATTTT
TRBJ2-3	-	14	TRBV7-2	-	CAGSFLGLTDTQYF	TGTGCCGGCAGCTTCTTGGGACTGACAGATACGCAGTATTTT
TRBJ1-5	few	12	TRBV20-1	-	CSARQSNQPQHF	TGCAGTGCTCGACAGTCTAATCAGCCCCAGCATTTT
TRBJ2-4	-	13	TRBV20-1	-	CSAGGTAENIQYF	TGCAGTGCCGGAGGGACAGCCGAAAACATTCAGTACTTC
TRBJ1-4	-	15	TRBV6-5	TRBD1	CASSTAGTVNEKLFF	TGTGCCAGCAGTACAGCCGGGACAGTTAATGAAAAACTGTTTTTT
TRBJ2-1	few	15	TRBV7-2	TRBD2	CASRPGTTPYNEQFF	TGTGCCAGCCGGCCCGGGACTACACCATACAATGAGCAGTTCTTC
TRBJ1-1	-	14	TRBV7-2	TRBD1	CASRRQGRYTEAFF	TGTGCCAGCAGGCGACAGGGGCGGTACACTGAAGCTTTCTTT
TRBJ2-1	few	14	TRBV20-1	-	CSTAGESSYNEQFF	TGCAGTACCGCAGGGGAGTCCTCCTACAATGAGCAGTTCTTC
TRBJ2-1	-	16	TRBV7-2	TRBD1	CASSHDRELSYNEQFF	TGTGCCAGCAGCCACGACAGGGAGCTCTCCTACAATGAGCAGTTCTTC
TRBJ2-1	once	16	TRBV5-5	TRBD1	CASSLAPGQVNNEQFF	TGTGCCAGCAGCTTGGCCCCGGGACAGGTCAACAATGAGCAGTTCTTC
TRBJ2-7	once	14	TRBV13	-	CASSLAVDSYEQYF	TGTGCCAGCAGCTTAGCCGTGGACTCCTACGAGCAGTACTTC
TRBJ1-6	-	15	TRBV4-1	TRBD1	CASSQVAGGGPALHF	TGCGCCAGCAGCCAAGTTGCAGGGGGAGGACCGGCCCTCCACTTT
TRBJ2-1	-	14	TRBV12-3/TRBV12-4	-	CASSRGSGRNEQFF	TGTGCCAGCAGTCGAGGGTCCGGACGGAATGAGCAGTTCTTC
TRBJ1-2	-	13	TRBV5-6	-	CASTEERGYGYTF	TGTGCCAGCACCGAGGAACGGGGATATGGCTACACCTTC
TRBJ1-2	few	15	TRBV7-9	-	CASSLARTVNYGYTF	TGTGCCAGCAGCTTAGCCCGGACAGTTAACTATGGCTACACCTTC
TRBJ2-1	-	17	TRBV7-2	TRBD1	CASSLGFGTDNYNEQFF	TGTGCCAGCAGCTTAGGTTTCGGGACAGACAACTACAATGAGCAGTTCTTC
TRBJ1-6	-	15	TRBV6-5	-	CASRTEGSYNSPLHF	TGTGCCAGCAGAACAGAGGGTTCATATAATTCACCCCTCCACTTT
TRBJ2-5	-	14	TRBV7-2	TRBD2	CASSPHRSGVDQYF	TGTGCCAGCAGCCCCCACAGGAGCGGGGTTGATCAGTACTTC
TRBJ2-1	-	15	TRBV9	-	CASSVGVAFYNEQFF	TGTGCCAGCAGCGTAGGCGTAGCGTTCTACAATGAGCAGTTCTTC
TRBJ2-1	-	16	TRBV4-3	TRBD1	CASSQMYGQGYNEQFF	TGCGCCAGCAGCCAAATGTATGGACAGGGCTACAATGAGCAGTTCTTC
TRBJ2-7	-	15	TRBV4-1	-	CASSQDLRQGTEQYF	TGCGCCAGCAGCCAAGATCTTAGGCAGGGGACCGAGCAGTACTTC
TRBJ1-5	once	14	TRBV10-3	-	CGISRTDQNQPQHF	TGTGGCATCAGTCGGACAGATCAGAATCAGCCCCAGCATTTT
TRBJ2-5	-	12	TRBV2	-	CASGQQGREQYF	TGTGCCAGCGGTCAACAGGGCAGGGAGCAGTACTTC